The next 25 T cell receptor beta chains were all read from a single sample in a study of blood T cell repertoires in COVID-19. Libraries were prepared by immunoSEQ multiplex PCR; TCRdb keeps only in-frame clonotypes and omits some of them. The table includes 130,000 to 150,000 clones, under 90% detected once. The sample was peripheral blood. Source of these receptors: a human donor in a cohort sampled during active COVID-19.

The chain carries TRBV7-2 and TRBJ2-7, with 11 bases lining up with TRBD1. CDR1 is SGHTA, CDR2 FQGNSA, per germline. This CDR3 region has 16 residues. Unmatched junction bases numbered 4, after V lost 0 bases and J lost 3 bases. CDR3 bases: TGTGCCAGCAGCTTAGCCGGGGGGACAGGGGGCTACGAGCAGTACTTC. It yields the protein CASSLAGGTGGYEQYF.

Ten or more counts support this clone. V usage is TRBV6-5 and J usage is TRBJ2-7, with TRBD2 as a possible D gene (6 bases). Germline CDR1 and CDR2: MNHEY and SVGAGI. The CDR3 is 15 residues long. Trimming removed 6 bases at V and 2 bases at J, with 17 bases between. The CDR3 is CASRTQGGGTYEQYF. In DNA form, the CDR3 reads TGTGCCAGCAGGACTCAGGGAGGTGGTACCTACGAGCAGTACTTC.

The J gene is TRBJ2-2, the V gene TRBV28; 7 bases map to TRBD2. The germline V gene has CDR1 MDHEN and CDR2 SYDVKM. The J segment lost 7 bases and the V segment lost 0 bases, leaving 5 bases of the junction unmatched. CDR3 size: 15 residues. This CDR3 reads CASSLWGLPGGELFF. The CDR3 region has the DNA TGTGCCAGCAGTTTATGGGGACTACCAGGCGGGGAGCTGTTTTTT.

The table lists this clone with a count of one. The J gene is TRBJ2-5, the V gene TRBV6-6, with D possibly TRBD1 on 7 matching bases. CDR1 is MNHNY, CDR2 SVGAGI, per germline (reference sequence). V lost 5 bases and J 1 base, leaving 17 bases between the germline ends. The CDR3 totals 16 residues. The CDR3 bases are TGTGCCAGCAGTACCCAGGGGGGTTGGTCCCAAGAGACCCAGTACTTC. Translation gives CASSTQGGWSQETQYF.

The CDR3 sequence: CASSDNRANYGYTF. CDR3 nucleotides: TGCGCCAGCAGTGATAACAGAGCTAACTATGGCTACACCTTC. This sequence joins TRBV10-2 and TRBJ1-2; D ambiguous. In germline, CDR1 is WSHSY, CDR2 SAAADI. Trimming stripped 3 bases from V and 0 bases from J, with 8 bases between. The length of the CDR3 is 14 residues.

The CDR3 DNA follows: TGTGCCAGCAGTCCCCGGACATTCTATGGCTACACCTTC. The encoded protein is CASSPRTFYGYTF. This sequence joins TRBV12-3 or TRBV12-4 and TRBJ1-2; possible D gene TRBD1, 5 bases. This CDR3 spans 13 amino acids. Trimming took off 5 bases at V and 4 bases at J, with 11 bases between the two ends.

The V gene is TRBV6-6, the J gene TRBJ1-1; the D gene is possibly TRBD1 (5 bases). Germline-derived CDR1 and CDR2 are MNHNY and SVGAGI (reference sequence). The CDR3 is made up of 15 amino acids. Trimming left V 2 bases short and J 1 base short, with 11 bases between. The CDR3 region has the DNA TGTGCCAGCAGTTACAGGGGCCGTTCGAACACTGAAGCTTTCTTT. Residues: CASSYRGRSNTEAFF.

Only one count was recorded for this clone. The chain is built from TRBV18 and TRBJ2-3, with 11 nucleotides matching TRBD2. CDR3 length equals 15 residues. Per germline, CDR1 KGHSH and CDR2 LQKENI. V lost 4 bases to trimming and J lost 6 bases; unmatched junction nucleotides: 6. For the CDR3, the DNA is TGTGCCAGCTCACTAGCGGGAGGGCCAAGGGATACGCAGTATTTT. This encodes CASSLAGGPRDTQYF.

The chain has TRBV5-5 and TRBJ2-1; TRBD2 aligns across 8 bases. This CDR3 has 14 amino acids. Germline V gene data show CDR1 as SGHKS and CDR2 as YYEKEE (reference sequence). V shed 4 bases and J 8 bases; nucleotides not matched to a gene: 8. The CDR3 reads CASSSRTSKYEQFF. CDR3 coding DNA: TGTGCCAGCAGCAGCAGGACTAGCAAGTATGAGCAGTTCTTC. Looking up the rest from reference TRBV5-5 and TRBJ2-1 gives the full variable domain: DAGVTQSPTHLIKTRGQQVTLRCSPISGHKSVSWYQQVLGQGPQFIFQYYEKEERGRGNFPDRFSARQFPNYSSELNVNALLLGDSALYLCASSSRTSKYEQFFGPGTRLTVL.

This clone was observed a handful of times. Other DNA sequences from this sample encode an identical CDR3 as well. The chain couples TRBV5-1 to TRBJ2-7; no firm D call. Trimming cost V 0 bases and J 4 bases, with 8 bases left between them. This CDR3 contains 13 residues. CDR1 SGHRS and CDR2 YFSETQ come from the germline V gene. The CDR3 region is CASSLGPTYEQYF. CDR3 coding DNA: TGCGCCAGCAGCTTGGGTCCTACTTACGAGCAGTACTTC.

This clone came up a few times. The rearrangement uses TRBV7-2 and TRBJ2-1; TRBD1 matches 8 bases. The V segment lost 5 bases and the J segment 4 bases; nucleotides outside the gene matches: 16. The CDR3 is 18 residues long. Germline V CDR1 and CDR2: SGHTA, FQGNSA. In DNA, the CDR3 is TGTGCCAGCAGCGTCAGGCTCTTACCGGGACAGGAATACAATGAGCAGTTCTTC. Translation: CASSVRLLPGQEYNEQFF.

This clone has only a few counts. The chain's CDR3 is CASSQEVAGRINTGELFF. Here the CDR3 DNA reads TGCGCCAGCAGCCAAGAAGTGGCAGGGAGGATAAACACCGGGGAGCTGTTTTTT. The rearrangement links TRBV4-3 to TRBJ2-2, with D maybe TRBD2 (6 bases). The germline V and J ends were trimmed by 0 bases and 2 bases, with 16 bases remaining between them. The germline V gene encodes CDR1 LGHNA and CDR2 YSLEER. The CDR3 length is 18 residues.

This rearrangement joins TRBV5-1 to TRBJ2-7, with D perhaps matching TRBD2 (7 bases). Looked up from germline, CDR1 is SGHRS and CDR2 is YFSETQ. V lost 4 bases, J lost 3 bases, and 17 bases lay in between. This CDR3 has 15 residues. CDR3: CASSPRGGGDYEQYF. CDR3 in DNA: TGCGCCAGCAGCCCCCGAGGGGGAGGGGACTACGAGCAGTACTTC.

The V call is TRBV20-1, the J call TRBJ2-7; a weak D match, TRBD1 (5 bases). V was clipped by 3 bases and J by 5 bases, with 8 bases between them. From germline, CDR1 is DFQATT and CDR2 SNEGSKA (reference sequence). This CDR3 contains 11 residues. The CDR3 loop is CSASWGHEQYF. DNA of the CDR3: TGCAGTGCTAGTTGGGGCCACGAGCAGTACTTC.

The chain uses TRBV29-1 and TRBJ2-7; D perhaps matches TRBD2 (5 bases). V was pared by 2 bases and J by 1 base, with 12 bases between. Looked up from germline, CDR1 is SQVTM and CDR2 is ANQGSEA. This CDR3 contains 14 residues. The CDR3 here is CSVESGGPSYEQYF. Here the CDR3 DNA reads TGCAGCGTTGAAAGTGGCGGGCCATCCTACGAGCAGTACTTC.

The V and J genes are TRBV6-5 and TRBJ2-7, with 7 bases aligning to TRBD1. Looked up from germline, CDR1 is MNHEY and CDR2 is SVGAGI. The length of the CDR3 is 14 residues. V trimming: 8 bases; J trimming: 4 bases; junction bases outside the gene matches: 11. In DNA form, the CDR3 reads TGTGCCAGCTCCGGCCGGACAGGAGATTACGAGCAGTACTTC. Protein sequence: CASSGRTGDYEQYF.

V gene TRBV9 combines with J gene TRBJ2-1, with 8 bases fitting TRBD2. Germline V gives CDR1 SGDLS, CDR2 YYNGEE. The J segment lost 4 bases and the V segment lost 0 bases, leaving 3 bases of the junction unmatched. The CDR3 has 15 residues. CDR3 nucleotides: TGTGCCAGCAGCGTAGGCCCTAGCGGGTACAATGAGCAGTTCTTC. This sequence encodes CASSVGPSGYNEQFF.

CDR3 sequence: CASSSVPPSPLHF. The DNA for the CDR3 is TGTGCCAGCAGTTCGGTCCCCCCTTCACCCCTCCACTTT. J is TRBJ1-6 and V is TRBV28; D gene unclear. V shed 4 bases and J shed 9 bases, with 10 bases lying between them. Germline assignment: CDR1 MDHEN and CDR2 SYDVKM. This CDR3 spans 13 amino acids.

The rearrangement joins TRBV7-3 to TRBJ1-1; D gene unclear. Trimming cost V 6 bases and J 2 bases, with 10 bases left between them. This CDR3 spans 13 amino acids. CDR1 and CDR2 (germline): SGHTA, FQGTGA. The CDR3 here is CASSLQSNTEAFF. In nucleotides, the CDR3 is TGTGCCAGCAGTCTACAGAGTAACACTGAAGCTTTCTTT.

The V gene is TRBV6-5, the J gene TRBJ1-1; 7 bases are a match to TRBD1. Germline trimming cut 0 bases from V and 3 bases from J; bases unmatched to any gene: 4. This CDR3 has 15 amino acids. In germline, CDR1 is MNHEY, CDR2 SVGAGI. CDR3 nucleotide sequence: TGTGCCAGCAGTTACTCGAGACAGGGTTACACTGAAGCTTTCTTT. As protein: CASSYSRQGYTEAFF.

The chain has TRBV4-3 and TRBJ1-6; D not certain. V was clipped by 1 base and J by 7 bases, with 5 bases between them. Germline V gives CDR1 LGHNA, CDR2 YSLEER. The CDR3 spans 13 residues. The CDR3 sequence: CASSQGENSPLHF. DNA of the CDR3: TGCGCCAGCAGCCAAGGAGAAAATTCACCCCTCCACTTT.

J is TRBJ2-3 and V is TRBV2; the match to TRBD1 covers 10 bases. CDR3 size: 19 residues. Germline-derived CDR1 and CDR2 are SNHLY and FYNNEI. The ends lost 2 bases at V and 2 bases at J; junction bases unmatched: 13. CDR3 residues: CASSEPGQGFVFHTDTQYF. DNA of the CDR3: TGTGCCAGCAGTGAACCGGGACAGGGGTTTGTTTTCCACACAGATACGCAGTATTTT.

DNA for the CDR3: TGTGCCAGCAGTTCCCTAACCCAAGAAGCTTTCTTT. Its protein is CASSSLTQEAFF. The chain joins TRBV6-5 to TRBJ1-1; no firm D call. Trimming left V 4 bases short and J 8 bases short, with 11 bases between. This CDR3 is 12 amino acids long. Per the germline V gene, CDR1 is MNHEY and CDR2 is SVGAGI.

This sequence joins TRBV7-9 and TRBJ1-2; 7 bases line up with TRBD1. Germline CDR1 is SEHNR and CDR2 is FQNEAQ (reference sequence). V lost 5 bases and J lost 8; bases outside the gene matches: 11. The CDR3 is 14 residues long. The CDR3 nucleotides read TGTGCCAGCAGCCCGGGGACAGCGCCCTCGGGCTACACCTTC. This gives the protein CASSPGTAPSGYTF.

This rearrangement joins TRBV18 to TRBJ2-1; D may be TRBD2 (7 bases). The germline V gene encodes CDR1 KGHSH and CDR2 LQKENI. The CDR3 covers 16 residues. Trimming pared 2 bases from V and 8 bases from J, leaving 19 bases between. The CDR3 nucleotides are TGTGCCAGCTCACCATCGGGGGGCTTAGTTATCGATGAGCAGTTCTTC. It encodes CASSPSGGLVIDEQFF.